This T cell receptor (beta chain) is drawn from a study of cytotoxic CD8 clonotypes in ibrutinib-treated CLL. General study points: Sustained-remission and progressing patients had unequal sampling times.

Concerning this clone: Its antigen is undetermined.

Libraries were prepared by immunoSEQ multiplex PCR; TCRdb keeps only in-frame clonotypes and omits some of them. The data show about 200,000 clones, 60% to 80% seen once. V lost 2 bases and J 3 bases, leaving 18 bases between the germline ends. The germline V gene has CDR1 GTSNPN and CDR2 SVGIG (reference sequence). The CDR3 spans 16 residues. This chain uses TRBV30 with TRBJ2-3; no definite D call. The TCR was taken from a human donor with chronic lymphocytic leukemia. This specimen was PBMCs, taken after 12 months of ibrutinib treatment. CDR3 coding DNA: TGTGCCTGGAGTAGTGGTCGGCGGAGTGGGACAGATACGCAGTATTTT. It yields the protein CAWSSGRRSGTDTQYF.